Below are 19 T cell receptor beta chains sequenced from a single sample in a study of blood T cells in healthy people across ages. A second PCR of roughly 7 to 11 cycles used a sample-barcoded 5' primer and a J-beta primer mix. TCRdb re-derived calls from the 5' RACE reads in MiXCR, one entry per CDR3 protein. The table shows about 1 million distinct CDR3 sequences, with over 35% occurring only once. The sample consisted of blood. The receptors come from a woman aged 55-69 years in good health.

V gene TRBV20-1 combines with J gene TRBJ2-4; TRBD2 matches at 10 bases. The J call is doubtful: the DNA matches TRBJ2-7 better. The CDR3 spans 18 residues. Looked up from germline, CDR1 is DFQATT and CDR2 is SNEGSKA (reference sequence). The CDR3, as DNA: TGCAGTGCTTACATCCCCAAGCGGGAGGGTGTTAGTAGCTACGAGCAGTACTTC. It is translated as CSAYIPKREGVSSYEQYF.

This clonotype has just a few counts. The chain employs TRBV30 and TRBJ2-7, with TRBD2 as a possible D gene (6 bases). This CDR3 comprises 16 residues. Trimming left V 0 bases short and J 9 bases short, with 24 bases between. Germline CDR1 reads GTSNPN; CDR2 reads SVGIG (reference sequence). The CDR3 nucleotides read TGTGCCTGGAGTGTATCCCGTCGGCGGGGTTCCCTACGGCAGTACTTC. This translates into CAWSVSRRRGSLRQYF.

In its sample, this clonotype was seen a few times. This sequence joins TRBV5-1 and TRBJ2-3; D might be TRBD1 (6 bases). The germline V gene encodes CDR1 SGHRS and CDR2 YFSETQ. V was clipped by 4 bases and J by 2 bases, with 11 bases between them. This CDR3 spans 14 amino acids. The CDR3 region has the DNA TGCGCCAGCAGCGCCGGGACAACCACAGATACGCAGTATTTT. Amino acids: CASSAGTTTDTQYF.

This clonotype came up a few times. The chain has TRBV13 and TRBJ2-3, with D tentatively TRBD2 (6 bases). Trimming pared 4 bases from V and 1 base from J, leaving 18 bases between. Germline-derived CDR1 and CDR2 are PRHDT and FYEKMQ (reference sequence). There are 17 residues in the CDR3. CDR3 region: CASSSKRLETGTDTQYF. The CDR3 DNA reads TGTGCCAGCAGCTCAAAAAGACTAGAGACGGGCACAGATACGCAGTATTTT.

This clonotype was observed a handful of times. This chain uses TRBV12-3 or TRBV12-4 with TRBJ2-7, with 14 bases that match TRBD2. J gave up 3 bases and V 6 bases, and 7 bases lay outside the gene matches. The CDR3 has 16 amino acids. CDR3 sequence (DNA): TGTGCCAGCAGGGCCTATGGACTAGCGGGAGGCTACGAGCAGTACTTC. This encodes CASRAYGLAGGYEQYF.

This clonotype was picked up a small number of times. The CDR3 region is CSASPGASQETQYF. The CDR3 DNA reads TGCAGTGCTAGCCCGGGCGCAAGCCAAGAGACCCAGTACTTC. The chain carries TRBV20-1 and TRBJ2-5; D is unclear. This CDR3 spans 14 amino acids. Between the trimmed V and J ends, which lost 3 bases and 1 base, there was a span of 12 bases. The germline gives CDR1 DFQATT, CDR2 SNEGSKA (reference sequence).

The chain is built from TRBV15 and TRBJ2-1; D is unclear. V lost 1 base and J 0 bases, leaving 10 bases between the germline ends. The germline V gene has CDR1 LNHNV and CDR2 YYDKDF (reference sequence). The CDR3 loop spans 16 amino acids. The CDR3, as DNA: TGTGCCACCAGCAGAGTTAGGGCCGGCTCCTACAATGAGCAGTTCTTC. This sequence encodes CATSRVRAGSYNEQFF.

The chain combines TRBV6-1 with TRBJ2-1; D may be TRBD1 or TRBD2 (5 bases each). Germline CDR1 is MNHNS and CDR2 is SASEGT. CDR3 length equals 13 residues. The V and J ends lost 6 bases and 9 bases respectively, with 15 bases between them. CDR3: CASRGTPTPEQFF. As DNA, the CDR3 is TGTGCCAGCAGGGGGACGCCTACCCCTGAGCAGTTCTTC.

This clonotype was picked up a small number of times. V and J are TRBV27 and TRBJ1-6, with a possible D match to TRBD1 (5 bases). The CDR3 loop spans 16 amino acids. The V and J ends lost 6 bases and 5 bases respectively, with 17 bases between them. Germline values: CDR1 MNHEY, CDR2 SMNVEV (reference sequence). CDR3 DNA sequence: TGTGCCAGCAGATTCCTACAATCGGACAATAATTCACCCCTCCACTTT. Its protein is CASRFLQSDNNSPLHF.

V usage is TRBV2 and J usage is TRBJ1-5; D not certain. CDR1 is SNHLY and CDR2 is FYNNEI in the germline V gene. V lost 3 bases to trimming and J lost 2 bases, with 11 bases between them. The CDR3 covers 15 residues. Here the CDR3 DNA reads TGTGCCAGCAGTGACGAGGTCGGGGGCAATCAGCCCCAGCATTTT. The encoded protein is CASSDEVGGNQPQHF.

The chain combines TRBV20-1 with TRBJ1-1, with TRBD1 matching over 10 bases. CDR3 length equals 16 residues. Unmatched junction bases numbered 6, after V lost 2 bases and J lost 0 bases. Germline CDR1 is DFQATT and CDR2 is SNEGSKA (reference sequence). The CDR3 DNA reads TGCAGTGCTAGACGGGACAGGGGAGGCTTGAACACTGAAGCTTTCTTT. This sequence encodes CSARRDRGGLNTEAFF.

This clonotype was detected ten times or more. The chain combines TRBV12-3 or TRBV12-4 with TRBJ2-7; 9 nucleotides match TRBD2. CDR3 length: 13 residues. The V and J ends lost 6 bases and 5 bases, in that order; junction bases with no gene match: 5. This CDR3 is CASRVAGVNEQYF. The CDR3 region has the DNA TGTGCCAGCAGGGTAGCGGGAGTAAACGAGCAGTACTTC.

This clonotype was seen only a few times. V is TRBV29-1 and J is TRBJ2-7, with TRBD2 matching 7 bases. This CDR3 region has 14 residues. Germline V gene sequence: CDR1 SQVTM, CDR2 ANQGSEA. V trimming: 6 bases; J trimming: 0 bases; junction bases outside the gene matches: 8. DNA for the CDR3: TGCAGCGTCGATGGGGGGGGAAGCTCCTACGAGCAGTACTTC. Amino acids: CSVDGGGSSYEQYF.

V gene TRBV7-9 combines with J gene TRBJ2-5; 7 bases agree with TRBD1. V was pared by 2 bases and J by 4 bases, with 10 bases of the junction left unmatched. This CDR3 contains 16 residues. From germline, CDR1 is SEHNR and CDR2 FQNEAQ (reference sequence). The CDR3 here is CASSLSRRGLGETQYF. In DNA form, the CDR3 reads TGTGCCAGCAGCTTAAGCCGTAGGGGGCTGGGAGAGACCCAGTACTTC.

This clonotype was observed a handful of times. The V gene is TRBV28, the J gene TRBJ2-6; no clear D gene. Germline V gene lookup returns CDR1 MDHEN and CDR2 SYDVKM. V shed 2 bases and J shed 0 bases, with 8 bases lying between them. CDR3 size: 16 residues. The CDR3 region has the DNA TGTGCCAGCAGTTTAATCGGTAACTCTGGGGCCAACGTCCTGACTTTC. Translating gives CASSLIGNSGANVLTF.

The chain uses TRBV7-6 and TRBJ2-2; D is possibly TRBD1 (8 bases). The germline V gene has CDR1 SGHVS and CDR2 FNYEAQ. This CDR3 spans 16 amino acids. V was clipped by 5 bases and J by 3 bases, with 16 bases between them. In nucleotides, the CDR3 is TGTGCCAGCAGCCTCCGGACAGGGAGGGACACCGGGGAGCTGTTTTTT. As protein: CASSLRTGRDTGELFF. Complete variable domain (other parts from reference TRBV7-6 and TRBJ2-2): GAGVSQSPRYKVTKRGQDVALRCDPISGHVSLYWYRQALGQGPEFLTYFNYEAQQDKSGLPNDRFSAERPEGSISTLTIQRTEQRDSAMYRCASSLRTGRDTGELFFGEGSRLTVL.

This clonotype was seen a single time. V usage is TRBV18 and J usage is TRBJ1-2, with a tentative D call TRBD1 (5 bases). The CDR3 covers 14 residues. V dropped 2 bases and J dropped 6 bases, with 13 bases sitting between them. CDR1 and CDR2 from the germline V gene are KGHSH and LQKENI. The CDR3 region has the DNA TGTGCCAGCTCACCAGCAGGGCAAGGACATGGCTACACCTTC. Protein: CASSPAGQGHGYTF.

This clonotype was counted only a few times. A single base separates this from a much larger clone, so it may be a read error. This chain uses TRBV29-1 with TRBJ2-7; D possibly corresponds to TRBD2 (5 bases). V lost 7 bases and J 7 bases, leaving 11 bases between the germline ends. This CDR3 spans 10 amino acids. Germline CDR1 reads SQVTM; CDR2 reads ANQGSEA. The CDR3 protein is CSGLRDEQYF. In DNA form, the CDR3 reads TGCAGCGGCTTACGGGATGAGCAGTACTTC.

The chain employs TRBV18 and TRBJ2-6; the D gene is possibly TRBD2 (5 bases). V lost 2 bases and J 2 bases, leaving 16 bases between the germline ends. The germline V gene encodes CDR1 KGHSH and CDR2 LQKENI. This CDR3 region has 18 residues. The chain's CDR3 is CASSPSRALLAGANVLTF. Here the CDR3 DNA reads TGTGCCAGCTCACCATCGCGGGCTCTTTTGGCTGGGGCCAACGTCCTGACTTTC.